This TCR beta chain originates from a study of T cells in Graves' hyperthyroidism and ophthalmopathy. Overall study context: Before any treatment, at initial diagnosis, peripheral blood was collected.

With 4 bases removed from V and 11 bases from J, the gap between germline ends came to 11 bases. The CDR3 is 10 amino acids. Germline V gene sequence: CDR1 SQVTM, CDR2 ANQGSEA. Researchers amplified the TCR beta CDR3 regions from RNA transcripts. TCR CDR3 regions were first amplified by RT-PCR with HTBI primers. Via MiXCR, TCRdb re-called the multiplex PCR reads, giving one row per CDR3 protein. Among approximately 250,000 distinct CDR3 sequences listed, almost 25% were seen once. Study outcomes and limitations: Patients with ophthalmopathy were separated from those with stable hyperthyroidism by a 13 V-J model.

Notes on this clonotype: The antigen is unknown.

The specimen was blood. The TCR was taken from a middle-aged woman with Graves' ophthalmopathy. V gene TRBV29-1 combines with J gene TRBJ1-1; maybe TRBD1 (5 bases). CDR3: CSVGGTGAFF. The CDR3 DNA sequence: TGCAGCGTTGGGGGCACGGGGGCTTTCTTT.